The clone carrying this T cell receptor (beta chain) was seen a handful of times. What it recognizes is unknown. From 5'RACE with constant-segment primers came TCR alpha and TCR beta cDNA libraries that carried sample barcodes and UMIs. MiXCR was run by TCRdb on the 5' RACE reads, yielding one entry per CDR3 protein. The table has fewer than 350,000 distinct CDR3 sequences, roughly 15% seen once. The data derive from a study of T-cell memory formation after mild COVID-19. Study details: TCR clustering was largely donor specific.

Study-level results: In pre-infection memory, a portion of responding clones appeared, which suggested that cross-reactive memory joined. CD4+ contracting clones were found mainly in CM and EM, and CD8+ ones in EMRA.

CDR3 length: 15 amino acids. The germline V gene has CDR1 LGHNA and CDR2 YSLEER. V dropped 1 base and J dropped 4 bases, with 11 bases sitting between them. Source material: PBMCs or a T cell subset sorted from them (not recorded which). The V and J genes are TRBV4-3 and TRBJ1-5, with D possibly matching TRBD1 (5 bases). The TCR sequence derives from a man younger than 35 who had mild COVID-19 (a few samples of this study predate the infection). Cell type and time point are not known. CDR3 DNA sequence: TGCGCCAGCAGCCAAGGAAACAGGAAAAATCAGCCCCAGCATTTT. Its protein is CASSQGNRKNQPQHF.